This passage covers 24 T cell receptor beta chains from one sample sequenced in a study of blood T cell repertoires in COVID-19. The assay was immunoSEQ multiplex PCR, and TCRdb's table has in-frame clones only and misses some. The sample contains 200,000 or so clones, approximately 90% of which appear only once. The material sequenced was peripheral blood. The receptors originated from a man in his sixties with COVID-19, enrolled during active disease.

V and J are TRBV7-9 and TRBJ2-2; TRBD1 agrees at 9 bases. With V trimmed by 4 bases and J by 3 bases, 6 bases remained unmatched. There are 16 residues in the CDR3. CDR1 is SEHNR, CDR2 FQNEAQ, per germline (reference sequence). CDR3: CASSSLDRGDTGELFF. The CDR3 region has the DNA TGTGCCAGCAGCTCCCTCGACAGGGGGGACACCGGGGAGCTGTTTTTT.

J is TRBJ2-1 and V is TRBV10-3; 9 bases line up with TRBD1. Germline V gene sequence: CDR1 ENHRY, CDR2 SYGVKD. The J segment lost 5 bases and the V segment lost 8 bases, leaving 7 bases of the junction unmatched. The CDR3 totals 14 residues. As DNA, the CDR3 is TGTGCCATCTCGGGACAGGGAAGTGACAATGAGCAGTTCTTC. Protein: CAISGQGSDNEQFF.

The DNA for the CDR3 is TGTGCCAGCAGCGTGGGACAGGGAGCGGGCGAGCAGTACTTC. Encoded protein: CASSVGQGAGEQYF. J is TRBJ2-7 and V is TRBV9; 9 bases agree with TRBD1. The length of the CDR3 is 14 residues. The germline V gene has CDR1 SGDLS and CDR2 YYNGEE. Trimming took 2 bases from V and 6 from J; bases not matched to a gene: 6. Based on the CDR3 plus reference TRBV9 and TRBJ2-7, the full variable domain is DSGVTQTPKHLITATGQRVTLRCSPRSGDLSVYWYQQSLDQGLQFLIQYYNGEERAKGNILERFSAQQFPDLHSELNLSSLELGDSALYFCASSVGQGAGEQYFGPGTRLTVT.

V and J are TRBV15 and TRBJ2-7; TRBD2 matches at 13 bases. The CDR3 is made up of 16 amino acids. Germline V gene data show CDR1 as LNHNV and CDR2 as YYDKDF (reference sequence). With 2 bases clipped from V and 5 bases from J, the junction kept 6 bases outside the gene matches. CDR3 residues: CATSRPGTSGIHEQYF. The CDR3 DNA sequence: TGTGCCACCAGCAGACCGGGGACTAGCGGGATCCACGAGCAGTACTTC.

The chain joins TRBV7-9 to TRBJ1-6; 12 nucleotides agree with TRBD1. The V segment lost 5 bases and the J segment 10 bases; nucleotides outside the gene matches: 6. This CDR3 region has 15 residues. Per the germline V gene, CDR1 is SEHNR and CDR2 is FQNEAQ (reference sequence). DNA for the CDR3: TGTGCCAGCAGCGGCCGGGACAGGGGGCAATCACCCCTCCACTTT. Protein: CASSGRDRGQSPLHF. Supplemented by reference TRBV7-9 and TRBJ1-6, the full variable domain reads DTGVSQNPRHKITKRGQNVTFRCDPISEHNRLYWYRQTLGQGPEFLTYFQNEAQLEKSRLLSDRFSAERPKGSFSTLEIQRTEQGDSAMYLCASSGRDRGQSPLHFGNGTRLTVT.

The chain has TRBV3-1 (or the pseudogene TRBV3-2) and TRBJ1-1, with TRBD1 identical over 9 bases. The CDR3 covers 16 residues. The germline V gene has CDR1 LGHDT and CDR2 YNNKEL (reference sequence). With 4 bases clipped from V and 2 bases from J, the junction kept 8 bases outside the gene matches. The CDR3 sequence: CASSPRDRAGNTEAFF. The DNA of the CDR3 is TGTGCCAGCAGCCCCCGGGACAGGGCCGGTAACACTGAAGCTTTCTTT.

The rearrangement joins TRBV7-2 to TRBJ1-1; tentative D call: TRBD1 (6 bases). Germline V CDR1 and CDR2: SGHTA, FQGNSA. This CDR3 has 15 amino acids. Trimming pared 5 bases from V and 4 bases from J, leaving 17 bases between. CDR3 sequence: CASSTYTGSGTEAFF. The CDR3, as DNA: TGTGCCAGCAGCACCTACACAGGGTCGGGCACTGAAGCTTTCTTT. The variable domain in full, with the rest retrieved from reference TRBV7-2 and TRBJ1-1, is GAGVSQSPSNKVTEKGKDVELRCDPISGHTALYWYRQSLGQGLEFLIYFQGNSAPDKSGLPSDRFSAERTGGSVSTLTIQRTQQEDSAVYLCASSTYTGSGTEAFFGQGTRLTVV.

The table lists this clone with a count of one. The V gene is TRBV11-3, the J gene TRBJ2-2, with TRBD2 as a possible D gene (6 bases). Germline loops: CDR1 SGHNT, CDR2 YENEEA. The V end lost 3 bases, the J end lost 0 bases, and 8 bases lay between the germline ends. This CDR3 has 15 residues. The CDR3 region has the DNA TGTGCCAGCAGCTTGGGGGGAGCGAACACCGGGGAGCTGTTTTTT. Its translation is CASSLGGANTGELFF.

Concerning this clone itself: At one end the junction does not follow the germline gene, possibly because of a read error. The V and J genes are TRBV7-3 and TRBJ2-1, with 9 nucleotides matching TRBD2. The CDR3 spans 13 residues. Germline V gives CDR1 SGHTA, CDR2 FQGTGA. CDR3 nucleotide sequence: TGTGCCAGCAGCCGTGCGGTAGCGGGAGTACTCCTCTTC. This translates into CASSRAVAGVLLF.

V and J are TRBV5-1 and TRBJ2-1; no definite D call. The CDR3 loop spans 13 amino acids. The germline V and J ends were trimmed by 4 bases and 9 bases, with 14 bases remaining between them. Germline CDR1 SGHRS, CDR2 YFSETQ. CDR3 in amino acids: CASSLARRGEQFF. DNA for the CDR3: TGCGCCAGCAGCCTTGCTCGTAGAGGTGAGCAGTTCTTC.

The rearrangement links TRBV7-2 to TRBJ1-1; TRBD1 agrees at 7 bases. The CDR3 has 14 amino acids. Unmatched junction bases numbered 7, after V lost 6 bases and J lost 3 bases. Germline loops: CDR1 SGHTA, CDR2 FQGNSA. Here the CDR3 reads CASRRGGDYTEAFF. CDR3 coding DNA: TGTGCCAGCAGACGAGGGGGCGATTACACTGAAGCTTTCTTT.

V gene TRBV5-1 combines with J gene TRBJ2-7, with D possibly TRBD1 on 6 matching bases. Germline V gene lookup returns CDR1 SGHRS and CDR2 YFSETQ. V shed 3 bases and J shed 2 bases, with 12 bases lying between them. CDR3 size: 14 residues. The CDR3 DNA reads TGCGCCAGCAGCTCAACAGGGCTAGCCTACGAGCAGTACTTC. Amino acid sequence: CASSSTGLAYEQYF.

The CDR3 spells CASRRDGGINYGYTF. CDR3 sequence (DNA): TGTGCCAGCAGGCGAGATGGGGGGATAAACTATGGCTACACCTTC. The rearrangement links TRBV5-4 to TRBJ1-2; D perhaps matches TRBD1 (5 bases). The CDR3 extends over 15 amino acids. Trimming took off 5 bases at V and 2 bases at J, with 16 bases between the two ends. The germline gives CDR1 SGHNT, CDR2 YYREEE (reference sequence).

The CDR3 sequence: CASSAGGIGANVLTF. In nucleotides, the CDR3 is TGTGCCAGTAGTGCAGGGGGTATTGGGGCCAACGTCCTGACTTTC. This chain links TRBV19 with TRBJ2-6; 7 bases match TRBD1. The germline CDR1 and CDR2 sequences are LNHDA and SQIVND (reference sequence). V trimming: 5 bases; J trimming: 3 bases; junction bases outside the gene matches: 4. The CDR3 runs 15 residues.

The rearrangement joins TRBV18 to TRBJ2-1; TRBD1 matches at 11 bases. CDR3 size: 15 residues. CDR1 is KGHSH, CDR2 LQKENI, per germline. With V trimmed by 3 bases and J by 7 bases, 5 bases remained unmatched. The CDR3 region is CASSPGTGGQNEQFF. The CDR3 DNA sequence: TGTGCCAGCTCACCGGGGACAGGGGGTCAGAATGAGCAGTTCTTC.

The rearrangement uses TRBV19 and TRBJ1-2, with 9 bases matching TRBD1. This CDR3 contains 17 residues. Germline trimming cut 3 bases from V and 4 bases from J; bases unmatched to any gene: 12. The V gene's germline CDR1 is LNHDA and CDR2 SQIVND (reference sequence). The CDR3 reads CASSMGTGRSFGYGYTF. The CDR3 nucleotides read TGTGCCAGTAGTATGGGGACAGGGCGTAGTTTTGGCTATGGCTACACCTTC. Using reference TRBV19 and TRBJ1-2 for the parts outside the CDR3, the full variable domain is DGGITQSPKYLFRKEGQNVTLSCEQNLNHDAMYWYRQDPGQGLRLIYYSQIVNDFQKGDIAEGYSVSREKKESFPLTVTSAQKNPTAFYLCASSMGTGRSFGYGYTFGSGTRLTVV.

This chain links TRBV9 with TRBJ2-1; the match to TRBD2 covers 11 bases. The CDR3 loop spans 16 amino acids. J gave up 10 bases and V 3 bases, and 12 bases lay outside the gene matches. Germline V gene data show CDR1 as SGDLS and CDR2 as YYNGEE. CDR3 DNA: TGTGCCAGCAGCGGATTTACTAGCGGGGGACCCCGGGAGCAGTTCTTC. Translating it yields CASSGFTSGGPREQFF.

The J gene is TRBJ1-1, the V gene TRBV13; no reliable D call. The CDR3 loop spans 12 amino acids. V dropped 0 bases and J dropped 11 bases, with 10 bases sitting between them. Germline assignment: CDR1 PRHDT and CDR2 FYEKMQ (reference sequence). The CDR3 loop is CASSLGASSAFF. The CDR3 coding sequence is TGTGCCAGCAGCTTAGGGGCATCGTCGGCTTTCTTT.

This chain uses TRBV7-9 with TRBJ1-1; tentative D call: TRBD1 (6 bases). The CDR3 is 14 amino acids. Germline V CDR1 and CDR2: SEHNR, FQNEAQ (reference sequence). Deletions cut 4 bases from V and 7 bases from J, with 16 bases between. The DNA of the CDR3 is TGTGCCAGCAGCTCCTCCGGGACACCGATTGAAGCTTTCTTT. It specifies CASSSSGTPIEAFF.

The V gene is TRBV4-3, the J gene TRBJ1-1; D is undetermined. Trimming stripped 1 base from V and 8 bases from J, with 17 bases between. Germline assignment: CDR1 LGHNA and CDR2 YSLEER. The CDR3 has 15 amino acids. The CDR3 coding sequence is TGCGCCAGCAGCCAAGGTTCTGGAGCACATTCCGAAGCTTTCTTT. Its protein product is CASSQGSGAHSEAFF.

The chain joins TRBV4-3 to TRBJ1-6; D not resolved. Trimming took off 4 bases at V and 9 bases at J, with 10 bases between the two ends. CDR3 length: 13 amino acids. Germline V gene data show CDR1 as LGHNA and CDR2 as YSLEER. CDR3 protein: CASSLRGSSPLHF. In DNA, the CDR3 is TGCGCCAGCAGCCTCCGAGGAAGTTCACCCCTCCACTTT.

This clone appeared a single time. V and J are TRBV19 and TRBJ1-2, with 7 bases lining up with TRBD1. The V gene end was trimmed by 6 bases and the J gene end by 2 bases; junction bases not matched to a gene: 9. CDR1 is LNHDA, CDR2 SQIVND, per germline (reference sequence). This CDR3 region has 15 residues. CDR3 protein: CASSIPGGTNYGYTF. The CDR3 coding sequence is TGTGCCAGTAGCATTCCAGGGGGGACCAACTATGGCTACACCTTC.

The gene calls are TRBV29-1 and TRBJ2-3; the match to TRBD2 covers 7 bases. Germline V gene data show CDR1 as SQVTM and CDR2 as ANQGSEA. The CDR3 runs 13 residues. The ends lost 3 bases at V and 10 bases at J; junction bases unmatched: 10. CDR3 loop: CSVEDWTSWAQYF. CDR3 bases: TGCAGCGTTGAGGATTGGACTAGTTGGGCGCAGTATTTT.

In its sample, this clone was seen once. This chain uses TRBV6-2 or TRBV6-3 with TRBJ2-7; 7 bases are shared with TRBD1. CDR3 length equals 14 residues. The junction had 9 bases not matched to a gene; V was cut back by 4 bases and J by 6 bases. Looked up from germline, CDR1 is MNHEY and CDR2 is SVGEGT. The CDR3 nucleotides are TGTGCCAGCAGTTCTCTGACAGGGTCTCTCGAGCAGTACTTC. It codes for CASSSLTGSLEQYF.